Listed here is a single TCR beta chain. The sample originates from a study of T cell changes during pregnancy in multiple sclerosis. Some clones are missing from TCRdb's copy, which holds only in-frame ones; the method was immunoSEQ multiplex PCR. The sample has about 15,000 clones; about 83% are singletons. The specimen comprised CD8+ T cells from peripheral blood mononuclear cells, sampled after pregnancy. The sequence derives from a female donor in good health, enrolled as a control in a pregnancy study.

The CDR3 loop is CASSPTGVGETQYF. The CDR3 DNA is TGTGCCAGCAGCCCGACAGGGGTGGGGGAGACCCAGTACTTC. The rearrangement uses TRBV11-2 and TRBJ2-5, with 8 bases matching TRBD1. Germline CDR1 SGHAT, CDR2 FQNNGV. CDR3 length: 14 amino acids. Trimming removed 5 bases from V and 5 bases from J; junction bases left unmatched: 7.